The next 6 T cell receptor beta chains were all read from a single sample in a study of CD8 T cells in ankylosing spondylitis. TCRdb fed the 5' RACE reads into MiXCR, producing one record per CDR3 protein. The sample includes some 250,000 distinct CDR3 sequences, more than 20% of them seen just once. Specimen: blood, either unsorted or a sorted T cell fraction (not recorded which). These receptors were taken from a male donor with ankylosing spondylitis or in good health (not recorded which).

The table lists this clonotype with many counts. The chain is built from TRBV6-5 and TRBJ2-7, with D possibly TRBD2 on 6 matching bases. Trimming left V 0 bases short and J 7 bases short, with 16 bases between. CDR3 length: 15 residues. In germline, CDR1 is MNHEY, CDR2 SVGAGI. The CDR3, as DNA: TGTGCCAGCAGTTACTCGAGGCGGGGTAGCCAAGAGCAGTACTTC. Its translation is CASSYSRRGSQEQYF.

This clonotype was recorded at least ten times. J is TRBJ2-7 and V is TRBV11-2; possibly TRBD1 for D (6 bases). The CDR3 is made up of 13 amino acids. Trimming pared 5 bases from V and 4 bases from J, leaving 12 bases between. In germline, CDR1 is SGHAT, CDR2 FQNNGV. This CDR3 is CASSPSDSYEQYF. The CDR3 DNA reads TGTGCCAGCAGCCCTTCGGACAGTTACGAGCAGTACTTC.

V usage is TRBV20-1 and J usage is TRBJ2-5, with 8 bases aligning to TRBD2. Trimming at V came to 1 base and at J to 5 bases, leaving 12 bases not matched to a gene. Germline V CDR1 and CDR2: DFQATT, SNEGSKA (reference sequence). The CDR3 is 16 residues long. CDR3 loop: CSARAAGPGGRETQYF. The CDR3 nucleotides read TGCAGTGCTAGAGCCGCTGGGCCGGGGGGGCGGGAGACCCAGTACTTC.

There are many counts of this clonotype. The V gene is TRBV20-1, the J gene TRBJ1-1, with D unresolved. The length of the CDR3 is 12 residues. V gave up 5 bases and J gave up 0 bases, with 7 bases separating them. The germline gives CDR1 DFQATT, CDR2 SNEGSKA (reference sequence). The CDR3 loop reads CSAGWVNTEAFF. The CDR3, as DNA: TGCAGTGCTGGGTGGGTGAACACTGAAGCTTTCTTT.

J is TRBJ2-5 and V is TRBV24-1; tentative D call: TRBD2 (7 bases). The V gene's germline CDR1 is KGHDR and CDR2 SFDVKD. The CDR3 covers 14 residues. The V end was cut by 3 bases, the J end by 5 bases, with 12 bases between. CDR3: CATSDRGAWETQYF. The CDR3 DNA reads TGTGCCACCAGTGATCGGGGGGCTTGGGAGACCCAGTACTTC.

CDR3 bases: TGCGCCAGCAGCTTCCAGGGGTGGAGCGAGCAGTACTTC. Translation: CASSFQGWSEQYF. The V and J genes are TRBV5-1 and TRBJ2-7; possibly TRBD1 for D (6 bases). The CDR3 extends over 13 amino acids. Trimming took off 2 bases at V and 6 bases at J, with 12 bases between the two ends. Germline V gene sequence: CDR1 SGHRS, CDR2 YFSETQ.